The rows below give T cell receptor beta chains drawn from one sample of a study of T cell repertoires in cytomegalovirus infection. From the reads, TCRdb called clonotypes with MiXCR, one entry per CDR3 protein. The sample comprises tens of thousands of distinct CDR3 sequences, approximately 20% of which are singletons, and roughly two thirds rests with the top ten. Their cognate antigens are unknown. The starting material was CD8+ T cells from cultured PBMCs, obtained from culture after CMV antigen stimulation. The receptor set was obtained from a human donor in good health (CMV status not recorded). Some clones in this sample may be carry-over from other donors' samples. Each CDR3 is given with its conserved first and last residue. The order of the fields is D gene, CDR3 length, V gene, J gene, clone size, CDR3 protein, CDR3 DNA. D genes are given only for firm matches. The size of a clone is reported for some rows only, either as once, few or many, or as a class for expanded clones.

.	13	TRBV27	TRBJ1-1	few	CASSGGGNTEAFF	TGTGCCAGCAGTGGAGGAGGAAACACTGAAGCTTTCTTT
.	13	TRBV19	TRBJ2-3	.	CASSINSLDTQYF	TGTGCCAGTAGTATAAACTCGCTCGATACGCAGTATTTT
.	14	TRBV4-1	TRBJ2-3	.	CASSPQKAPDTQYF	TGCGCCAGCAGCCCGCAAAAGGCTCCAGATACGCAGTATTTT
.	14	TRBV2	TRBJ1-1	.	CARHRASPYTEAFF	TGTGCCAGGCACCGGGCCTCTCCGTACACTGAAGCTTTCTTT
.	12	TRBV7-2	TRBJ2-7	many	CASSLVGYEQYF	TGTGCCAGCTCCCTAGTAGGCTACGAGCAGTACTTC
.	14	TRBV5-6	TRBJ2-5	.	CASDFGGRGKTQYF	TGTGCCAGCGATTTTGGGGGCAGGGGTAAGACCCAGTACTTC
.	15	TRBV7-9	TRBJ1-1	few	CASTLGQGLNTEAFF	TGTGCCAGCACCCTGGGGCAGGGGTTGAACACTGAAGCTTTCTTT
.	16	TRBV7-2	TRBJ1-1	few	CASSPDARGRNTEAFF	TGTGCCAGCAGCCCAGACGCTCGGGGGCGAAACACTGAAGCTTTCTTT
.	16	TRBV7-2	TRBJ2-5	.	CASSTLRIGTEETQYF	TGTGCCAGCAGCACCCTTCGGATCGGGACGGAAGAGACCCAGTACTTC
.	15	TRBV6-5	TRBJ2-5	few	CASSYQGGAEETQYF	TGTGCCAGCAGTTACCAGGGCGGGGCGGAAGAGACCCAGTACTTC
.	15	TRBV6-5	TRBJ1-5	few	CASTNLRDSNQPQHF	TGTGCCAGCACCAACCTTCGGGATAGCAATCAGCCCCAGCATTTT
TRBD1	16	TRBV12-3/TRBV12-4	TRBJ1-4	.	CASTDRGQGQVNRLFF	TGTGCCAGCACCGACCGCGGACAGGGACAGGTCAATCGGCTGTTTTTT
TRBD1	20	TRBV7-2	TRBJ2-3	.	CASSFAGDRGDLEFTDTQYF	TGTGCCAGCAGCTTCGCTGGGGACAGGGGGGATTTGGAATTCACAGATACGCAGTATTTT
.	15	TRBV3-1	TRBJ2-7	few	CASSQVAGLRYEQYF	TGTGCCAGCAGCCAGGTCGCAGGGCTCAGATACGAGCAGTACTTC
.	16	TRBV6-6	TRBJ2-1	.	CASSDRPISSYNEQFF	TGTGCCAGCAGTGACAGGCCTATTAGCTCCTACAATGAGCAGTTCTTC
.	13	TRBV7-9	TRBJ1-4	once	CASSLPLNEKLFF	TGTGCCAGCAGCTTACCTCTTAATGAAAAACTGTTTTTT
TRBD1	15	TRBV6-1	TRBJ2-1	.	CASLGSGQGMWEQFF	TGTGCCAGTTTGGGGTCGGGACAGGGGATGTGGGAGCAGTTCTTC
TRBD2	16	TRBV12-3/TRBV12-4	TRBJ2-2	.	CASSKGLADNTGELFF	TGTGCCAGCAGTAAAGGACTAGCGGACAACACCGGGGAGCTGTTTTTT
.	18	TRBV28	TRBJ1-4	few	CASSLYPLGEAGDEKLFF	TGTGCCAGCAGTTTATATCCCCTCGGGGAGGCTGGGGATGAAAAACTGTTTTTT
.	11	TRBV7-4	TRBJ2-1	.	CASFRANEQFF	TGTGCCAGTTTCCGGGCCAATGAGCAGTTCTTC
.	13	TRBV10-3	TRBJ2-5	.	CAISERQPETQYF	TGTGCCATCAGTGAAAGACAGCCGGAGACCCAGTACTTC
TRBD1	15	TRBV27	TRBJ2-3	many	CASSLYRGGTDTQYF	TGTGCCAGCAGTTTATACAGGGGTGGCACAGATACGCAGTATTTT
.	14	TRBV4-1	TRBJ1-1	.	CASSQVRVNTEAFF	TGCGCCAGCAGCCAAGTAAGGGTTAACACTGAAGCTTTCTTT
TRBD2	15	TRBV12-3/TRBV12-4	TRBJ2-1	.	CASSSPGLPINEQFF	TGTGCCAGCAGTTCTCCGGGACTACCCATTAATGAGCAGTTCTTC
TRBD1	15	TRBV6-8	TRBJ1-2	.	CASSYTGTVNYGYTF	TGTGCCAGCAGTTACACCGGGACAGTGAACTATGGCTACACCTTC
.	16	TRBV27	TRBJ2-7	few	CASSLSGGDGDYEQYF	TGTGCCAGCAGTTTAAGTGGAGGGGATGGGGACTACGAGCAGTACTTC
.	21	TRBV19	TRBJ1-2	.	CASSIETVENSLRGRMEGYTF	TGTGCCAGTAGTATCGAGACAGTGGAAAACAGTCTCCGTGGACGGATGGAAGGCTACACCTTC
.	15	TRBV6-2/TRBV6-3	TRBJ2-1	.	CASSLTGPSYNEQFF	TGTGCCAGCAGTCTAACAGGGCCCTCCTACAATGAGCAGTTCTTC
TRBD1	14	TRBV5-1	TRBJ2-7	few	CASSSPGGSYEQYF	TGCGCCAGCAGCTCCCCAGGGGGCTCGTACGAGCAGTACTTC
TRBD1	14	TRBV11-2	TRBJ2-1	few	CASSPGQGGNEQFF	TGTGCCAGCAGCCCAGGACAGGGAGGAAATGAGCAGTTCTTC
TRBD2	16	TRBV12-3/TRBV12-4	TRBJ2-5	.	CASSYPLAGEKETQYF	TGTGCCAGCAGTTACCCTCTAGCGGGGGAGAAAGAGACCCAGTACTTC
TRBD1	15	TRBV7-9	TRBJ2-1	few	CASSRRDRAYNEQFF	TGTGCCAGCAGCCGCCGGGACAGGGCTTACAATGAGCAGTTCTTC
.	15	TRBV24-1	TRBJ1-1	.	CATSLPGRQNTEAFF	TGTGCCACCAGCCTACCGGGACGGCAGAACACTGAAGCTTTCTTT
.	16	TRBV11-2	TRBJ1-4	.	CASSFGVLATNEKLFF	TGTGCCAGCAGCTTCGGAGTACTTGCAACTAATGAAAAACTGTTTTTT
.	15	TRBV7-2	TRBJ1-3	.	CASSLWSGSGNTIYF	TGTGCCAGCAGCCTATGGTCAGGGTCTGGAAACACCATATATTTT
.	14	TRBV27	TRBJ1-6	few	CASKYSSYNSPLHF	TGTGCCAGCAAGTACAGCTCCTATAATTCACCCCTCCACTTT
.	14	TRBV7-9	TRBJ2-3	.	CASSPPVGTDTQYF	TGTGCCAGCAGCCCCCCAGTCGGCACAGATACGCAGTATTTT
.	16	TRBV5-1	TRBJ1-1	.	CASSLAGHLMNTEAFF	TGCGCCAGCAGCTTGGCGGGACACCTCATGAACACTGAAGCTTTCTTT
.	16	TRBV6-2/TRBV6-3	TRBJ2-1	few	CASSYPSGYRGNEQFF	TGTGCCAGCAGTTACCCATCGGGGTATCGAGGTAATGAGCAGTTCTTC
.	12	TRBV12-3/TRBV12-4	TRBJ1-2	few	CASAMGVYGYTF	TGTGCCAGCGCAATGGGCGTCTATGGCTACACCTTC
TRBD1	15	TRBV9	TRBJ1-4	few	CASSPRQGSYEKLFF	TGTGCCAGCAGCCCACGACAGGGCAGTTATGAAAAACTGTTTTTT
TRBD2	15	TRBV12-5	TRBJ2-3	.	CASGLSGLVADTQYF	TGTGCTAGTGGTCTCTCAGGACTAGTAGCAGATACGCAGTATTTT